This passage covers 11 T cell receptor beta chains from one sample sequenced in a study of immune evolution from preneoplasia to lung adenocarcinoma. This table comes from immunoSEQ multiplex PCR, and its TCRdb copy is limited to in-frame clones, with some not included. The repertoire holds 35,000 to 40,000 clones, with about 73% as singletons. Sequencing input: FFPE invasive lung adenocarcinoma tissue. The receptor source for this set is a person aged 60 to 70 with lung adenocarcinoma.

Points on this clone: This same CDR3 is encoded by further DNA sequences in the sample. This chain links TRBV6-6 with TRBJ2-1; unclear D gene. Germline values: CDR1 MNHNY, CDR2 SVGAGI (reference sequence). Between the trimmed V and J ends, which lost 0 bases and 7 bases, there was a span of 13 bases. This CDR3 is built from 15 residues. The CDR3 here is CASSYSGRVGNEQFF. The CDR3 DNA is TGTGCCAGCAGTTACTCCGGAAGAGTCGGTAATGAGCAGTTCTTC.

CDR3 amino acids: CASRRTSGFTGELFF. The CDR3 DNA reads as TGTGCCAGTAGAAGGACTAGCGGATTTACCGGGGAGCTGTTTTTT. The chain joins TRBV19 to TRBJ2-2; TRBD2 agrees at 10 bases. Germline V gene data show CDR1 as LNHDA and CDR2 as SQIVND (reference sequence). With V trimmed by 6 bases and J by 5 bases, 6 bases remained unmatched. CDR3 length: 15 residues.

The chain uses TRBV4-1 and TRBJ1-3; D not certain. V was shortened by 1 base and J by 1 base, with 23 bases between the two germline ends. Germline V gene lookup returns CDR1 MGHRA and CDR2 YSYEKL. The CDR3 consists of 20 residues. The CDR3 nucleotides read TGCGCCAGCAGCCAAGCACGGTCAATGCCCCTGGAAGTTTCTGGAAACACCATATATTTT. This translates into CASSQARSMPLEVSGNTIYF.

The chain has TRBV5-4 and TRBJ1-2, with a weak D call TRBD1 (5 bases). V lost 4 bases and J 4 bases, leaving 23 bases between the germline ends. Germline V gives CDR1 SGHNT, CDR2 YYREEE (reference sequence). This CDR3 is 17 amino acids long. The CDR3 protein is CASSHQWGSRDGYGYTF. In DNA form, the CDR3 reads TGTGCCAGCAGCCACCAATGGGGGAGCAGAGACGGCTATGGCTACACCTTC.

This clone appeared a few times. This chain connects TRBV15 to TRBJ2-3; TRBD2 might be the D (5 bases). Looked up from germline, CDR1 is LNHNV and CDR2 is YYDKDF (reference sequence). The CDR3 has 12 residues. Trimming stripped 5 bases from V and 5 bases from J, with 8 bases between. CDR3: CATSPLGDTQYF. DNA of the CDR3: TGTGCCACCAGCCCACTAGGAGATACGCAGTATTTT.

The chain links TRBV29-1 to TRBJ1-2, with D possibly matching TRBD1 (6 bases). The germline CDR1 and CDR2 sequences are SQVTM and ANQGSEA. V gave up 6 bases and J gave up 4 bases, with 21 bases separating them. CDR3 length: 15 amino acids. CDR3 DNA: TGCAGCGTCGTTATTCCCCATCGAGGGGGCTATGGCTACACCTTC. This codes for CSVVIPHRGGYGYTF.

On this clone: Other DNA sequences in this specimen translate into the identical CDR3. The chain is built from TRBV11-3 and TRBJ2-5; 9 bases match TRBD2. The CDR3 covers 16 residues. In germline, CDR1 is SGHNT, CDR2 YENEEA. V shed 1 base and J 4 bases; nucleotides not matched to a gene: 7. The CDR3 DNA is TGTGCCAGCAGCTTAGGAGTAGCGGGAGAGGGAGAGACCCAGTACTTC. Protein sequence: CASSLGVAGEGETQYF.

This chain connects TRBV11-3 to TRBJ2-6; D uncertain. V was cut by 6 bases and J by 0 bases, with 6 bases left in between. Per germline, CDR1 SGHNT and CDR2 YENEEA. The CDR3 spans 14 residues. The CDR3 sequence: CASRRRSGANVLTF. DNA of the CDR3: TGTGCCAGCAGGAGACGCTCTGGGGCCAACGTCCTGACTTTC.

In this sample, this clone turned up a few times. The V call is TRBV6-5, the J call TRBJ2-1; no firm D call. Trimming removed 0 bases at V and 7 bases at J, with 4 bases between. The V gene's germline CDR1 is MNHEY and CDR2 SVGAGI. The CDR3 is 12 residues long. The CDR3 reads CASSYSGNEQFF. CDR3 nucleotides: TGTGCCAGCAGTTACTCGGGGAATGAGCAGTTCTTC.

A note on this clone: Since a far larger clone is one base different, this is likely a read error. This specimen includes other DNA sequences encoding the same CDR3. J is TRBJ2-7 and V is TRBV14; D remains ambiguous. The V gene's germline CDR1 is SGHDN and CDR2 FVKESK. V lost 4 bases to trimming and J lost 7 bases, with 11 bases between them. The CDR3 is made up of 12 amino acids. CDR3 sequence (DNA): TGTGCCAGCAGCCGACTTGTGGATGAGCAGTACTTC. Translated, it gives CASSRLVDEQYF.

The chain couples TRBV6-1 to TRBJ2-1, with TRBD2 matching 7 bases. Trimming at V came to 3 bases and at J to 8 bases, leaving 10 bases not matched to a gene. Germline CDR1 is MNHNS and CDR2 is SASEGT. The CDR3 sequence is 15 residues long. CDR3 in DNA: TGTGCCAGCAGTGATAGGGCGGGAGCTGCTGATGAGCAGTTCTTC. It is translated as CASSDRAGAADEQFF.